This TCR beta chain was identified in a study of OX40 agonist ivuxolimab in advanced cancers. Study background: Three patients got partial responses; one had hepatocellular carcinoma and two had cutaneous melanoma.

Repertoires were generated with immunoSEQ multiplex PCR, while TCRdb's copy carries only in-frame clones and drops some. The profile shows roughly 70,000 clones, around 84% of them singletons. This clone was seen a few times. V was cut by 2 bases and J by 2 bases, with 16 bases left in between. Germline CDR1 reads SGDLS; CDR2 reads YYNGEE. This CDR3 is built from 16 residues. This receptor was obtained from an adult with an advanced solid tumor such as melanoma, head and neck, liver or kidney cancer. Sequences were derived from CD4+ or CD8+ T cells sorted from blood, sampled in a trial of the OX40 agonist ivuxolimab. V usage is TRBV9 and J usage is TRBJ1-2; the D gene is possibly TRBD1 (6 bases). The CDR3 DNA reads TGTGCCAGCAGCGTCGGGATAGGACAGTCCAACTATGGCTACACCTTC. Translating gives CASSVGIGQSNYGYTF.